These 24 T cell receptor beta chains share one sample of origin, sequenced in a study of T cell repertoires in cytomegalovirus infection. In TCRdb, the reads were re-called with MiXCR into one record per CDR3 protein. Among 80,000 or so distinct CDR3 sequences listed, approximately 24% were seen once. The antigens for these receptors are not known. Sequences were derived from CD8+ T cells from cultured PBMCs, sampled from culture after CMV antigen stimulation. Receptor source: a human donor in good health (CMV status not recorded). Some clones in this sample may be carry-over from other donors' samples.

This clonotype was recorded many times. The chain has TRBV4-1 and TRBJ1-4; D uncertain. Germline V gives CDR1 MGHRA, CDR2 YSYEKL. The CDR3 is 14 residues long. The V and J ends lost 1 base and 7 bases respectively, with 10 bases between them. CDR3 in amino acids: CASSQVSLGEKLFF. In nucleotides, the CDR3 is TGCGCCAGCAGCCAAGTTAGTCTCGGTGAAAAACTGTTTTTT.

This clonotype was observed many times. The chain couples TRBV27 to TRBJ2-1; tentative D call: TRBD1 (5 bases). V was pared by 3 bases and J by 4 bases, with 13 bases between. This CDR3 is 15 amino acids long. Germline loops: CDR1 MNHEY, CDR2 SMNVEV (reference sequence). CDR3 protein: CASSFTSGAYNEQFF. DNA for the CDR3: TGTGCCAGCAGTTTCACATCTGGGGCTTACAATGAGCAGTTCTTC.

This clonotype was seen once. This rearrangement joins TRBV29-1 to TRBJ2-7, with TRBD2 as a possible D gene (5 bases). CDR3 length: 14 residues. CDR1 is SQVTM and CDR2 is ANQGSEA in the germline V gene. V lost 2 bases, J lost 1 base, and 12 bases lay in between. CDR3 bases: TGCAGCGTTGAAACCCGGGGTCAGTCCTACGAGCAGTACTTC. Translated: CSVETRGQSYEQYF.

This clonotype was counted a few times. The chain recombines TRBV10-3 with TRBJ1-5; D is unclear. The CDR3 is made up of 14 amino acids. V dropped 3 bases and J dropped 6 bases, with 12 bases sitting between them. The germline V gene encodes CDR1 ENHRY and CDR2 SYGVKD. CDR3 in DNA: TGTGCCATCAGTGAAGGGAGCTACAGTCAGCCCCAGCATTTT. This encodes CAISEGSYSQPQHF.

This clonotype was counted between two and nine times. This rearrangement joins TRBV2 to TRBJ1-6, with unresolved D. Germline V gene data show CDR1 as SNHLY and CDR2 as FYNNEI. The CDR3 is 15 amino acids. V lost 2 bases and J lost 2, with 7 bases in between. The CDR3 DNA follows: TGTGCCAGCAGTGAACGTGAACCCTATAATTCACCCCTCCACTTT. Its translation is CASSEREPYNSPLHF.

This clonotype was seen repeatedly, ten times or more. V gene TRBV14 combines with J gene TRBJ1-2; 10 bases match TRBD1. Germline V gives CDR1 SGHDN, CDR2 FVKESK. V was clipped by 4 bases and J by 3 bases; unmatched bases: 5. This CDR3 has 15 amino acids. In DNA, the CDR3 is TGTGCCAGCAGCCTCGGGACAGGGGCCTACTATGGCTACACCTTC. Translating it yields CASSLGTGAYYGYTF.

This chain links TRBV12-3 or TRBV12-4 with TRBJ1-2; TRBD1 aligns across 7 bases. V was clipped by 5 bases and J by 3 bases; unmatched bases: 3. The length of the CDR3 is 13 residues. CDR3 in DNA: TGTGCCAGCAGTCCCGGGACAGACTATGGCTACACCTTC. Its translation is CASSPGTDYGYTF.

The genes are TRBV30 and TRBJ2-7; TRBD2 matches at 9 bases. V lost 0 bases to trimming and J lost 6 bases; unmatched junction nucleotides: 15. The CDR3 has 17 residues. Germline CDR1 GTSNPN, CDR2 SVGIG (reference sequence). CDR3 sequence: CAWSVAGAGGLKPEQYF. The CDR3 DNA is TGTGCCTGGAGTGTAGCTGGGGCGGGAGGGCTAAAACCCGAGCAGTACTTC.

This chain joins TRBV19 and TRBJ2-7; 7 bases map to TRBD2. The CDR3 is 14 residues long. V gave up 1 base and J gave up 5 bases; unmatched junction bases: 5. Germline CDR1 is LNHDA and CDR2 is SQIVND (reference sequence). The CDR3 here is CASSIVAGVDEQYF. CDR3 nucleotide sequence: TGTGCCAGTAGTATAGTCGCGGGGGTCGACGAGCAGTACTTC. Complete variable domain (other parts from reference TRBV19 and TRBJ2-7): DGGITQSPKYLFRKEGQNVTLSCEQNLNHDAMYWYRQDPGQGLRLIYYSQIVNDFQKGDIAEGYSVSREKKESFPLTVTSAQKNPTAFYLCASSIVAGVDEQYFGPGTRLTVT.

The chain links TRBV28 to TRBJ1-5; D gene unclear. From germline, CDR1 is MDHEN and CDR2 SYDVKM. The V end was cut by 3 bases, the J end by 5 bases, with 8 bases between. The length of the CDR3 is 13 residues. The CDR3 is CASSFTSDQPQHF. The CDR3 DNA reads as TGTGCCAGCAGTTTTACGTCCGATCAGCCCCAGCATTTT.

This clonotype has ten or more counts. The chain combines TRBV29-1 with TRBJ2-2, with D possibly TRBD2 on 5 matching bases. Trimming left V 0 bases short and J 1 base short, with 12 bases between. The CDR3 is 16 residues long. Germline V gene sequence: CDR1 SQVTM, CDR2 ANQGSEA. CDR3 sequence: CSVEDQRTLNTGELFF. The DNA for the CDR3 is TGCAGCGTTGAAGATCAGAGGACTTTGAACACCGGGGAGCTGTTTTTT.

In its sample, this clonotype was seen many times. The CDR3 DNA follows: TGTGCCAGCAGTGGGGAGGGGAGTTACAATGAGCAGTTCTTC. Its protein product is CASSGEGSYNEQFF. The gene calls are TRBV2 and TRBJ2-1; TRBD2 aligns across 7 bases. The CDR3 is made up of 14 amino acids. The junction had 4 bases not matched to a gene; V was cut back by 4 bases and J by 4 bases. CDR1 is SNHLY and CDR2 is FYNNEI in the germline V gene. The variable domain in full, completed from reference TRBV2 and TRBJ2-1, reads EPEVTQTPSHQVTQMGQEVILRCVPISNHLYFYWYRQILGQKVEFLVSFYNNEISEKSEIFDDQFSVERPDGSNFTLKIRSTKLEDSAMYFCASSGEGSYNEQFFGPGTRLTVL.

V usage is TRBV13 and J usage is TRBJ1-1; TRBD1 might be the D (5 bases). The CDR3 extends over 15 amino acids. The V and J ends lost 5 bases and 2 bases respectively, with 15 bases between them. CDR1 PRHDT and CDR2 FYEKMQ come from the germline V gene (reference sequence). CDR3 amino acids: CASSLGTDYNTEAFF. CDR3 DNA: TGTGCCAGCAGCCTGGGGACGGACTATAACACTGAAGCTTTCTTT.

This clonotype was counted ten times or more. This rearrangement joins TRBV12-3 or TRBV12-4 to TRBJ2-5, with 9 bases lining up with TRBD1. Unmatched junction bases numbered 7, after V lost 0 bases and J lost 5 bases. This CDR3 spans 16 amino acids. The CDR3 DNA follows: TGTGCCAGCAGTTTAGCGCCGGGACAGGGCCAGGAGACCCAGTACTTC. This gives the protein CASSLAPGQGQETQYF.

The J gene is TRBJ1-3, the V gene TRBV2; maybe TRBD1 (6 bases). CDR1 and CDR2 (germline): SNHLY, FYNNEI. V was cut by 4 bases and J by 4 bases, with 14 bases left in between. CDR3 size: 15 residues. CDR3 protein: CASSGPGEKGNTIYF. The CDR3 DNA reads as TGTGCCAGCAGTGGGCCAGGGGAGAAAGGAAACACCATATATTTT.

This clonotype occurred a few times. At one boundary the junction diverges from the germline segment, which might be a read error. The rearrangement links TRBV7-7 to TRBJ2-1; 14 bases are a match to TRBD2. CDR3 length equals 16 residues. The V gene's germline CDR1 is SSHAT and CDR2 FNYEAQ (reference sequence). This CDR3 is CASSLRLAGGTNEQFF. In DNA form, the CDR3 reads TGTGCTAGCAGCTTGAGACTAGCGGGAGGGACCAATGAGCAGTTCTTC.

This chain joins TRBV29-1 and TRBJ1-2, with 10 nucleotides matching TRBD1. This CDR3 is built from 15 residues. Germline V gives CDR1 SQVTM, CDR2 ANQGSEA. DNA of the CDR3: TGCAGTGTGTGGACGGGACAGGGGTCGGACTATGGCTACACCTTC. It encodes CSVWTGQGSDYGYTF.

This clonotype was counted ten times or more. This chain joins TRBV4-1 and TRBJ2-3; D is unresolved. CDR1 and CDR2 from the germline V gene are MGHRA and YSYEKL. CDR3 size: 14 residues. Trimming stripped 1 base from V and 0 bases from J, with 5 bases between. The CDR3 reads CASSQGTSTDTQYF. CDR3 nucleotide sequence: TGCGCCAGCAGCCAAGGCACCAGCACAGATACGCAGTATTTT.

There are many counts of this clonotype. The chain joins TRBV10-1 to TRBJ1-1, with TRBD1 as a possible D gene (5 bases). The CDR3 sequence is 17 residues long. The germline V gene has CDR1 WNHNN and CDR2 SYGVQD (reference sequence). V gave up 2 bases and J gave up 3 bases, with 19 bases separating them. The DNA of the CDR3 is TGCGCCAGCAGTGAGCCCTCTTTTGACCCGGGGGACACTGAAGCTTTCTTT. This gives the protein CASSEPSFDPGDTEAFF.

This clonotype was picked up a small number of times. The rearrangement uses TRBV28 and TRBJ1-5; 7 nucleotides agree with TRBD1. Germline CDR1 is MDHEN and CDR2 is SYDVKM. With 8 bases clipped from V and 3 bases from J, the junction kept 13 bases outside the gene matches. CDR3 length: 16 residues. The chain's CDR3 is CASHTLDGQVNQPQHF. CDR3 sequence (DNA): TGTGCCAGCCATACCTTGGATGGACAGGTCAATCAGCCCCAGCATTTT.

This chain connects TRBV27 to TRBJ2-3; 7 bases map to TRBD1. The CDR3 covers 17 residues. After removal of 5 bases from V and 0 bases from J, the junction contained 11 bases not matched to a gene. Germline-derived CDR1 and CDR2 are MNHEY and SMNVEV (reference sequence). The CDR3 sequence is CASSPPVGQPSTDTQYF. CDR3 bases: TGTGCCAGCAGTCCTCCGGTGGGACAGCCTAGCACAGATACGCAGTATTTT.

This clonotype was picked up a small number of times. CDR3 sequence (DNA): TGTGCCAGCAGCTTCAGCTCCGGACGCGGCGAAAAACTGTTTTTT. It encodes CASSFSSGRGEKLFF. This chain links TRBV5-5 with TRBJ1-4, with unresolved D. Trimming cost V 2 bases and J 8 bases, with 16 bases left between them. The germline V gene has CDR1 SGHKS and CDR2 YYEKEE (reference sequence). The CDR3 sequence is 15 residues long.

The gene calls are TRBV29-1 and TRBJ1-1; weak D call: TRBD1 (5 bases). Trimming cost V 7 bases and J 5 bases, with 11 bases left between them. The length of the CDR3 is 11 residues. Germline V gene data show CDR1 as SQVTM and CDR2 as ANQGSEA. The CDR3 loop is CSGDGLTEAFF. The CDR3 bases are TGCAGCGGGGACGGCTTAACTGAAGCTTTCTTT.

The sample holds many counts of this clonotype. For the CDR3, the DNA is TGTGCCAGCAGCTTGACTGCAGGCACAGATACGCAGTATTTT. Translation: CASSLTAGTDTQYF. The chain couples TRBV7-8 to TRBJ2-3; unclear D gene. In germline, CDR1 is SGHVS, CDR2 FQNEAQ. This CDR3 contains 14 residues. Trimming took 3 bases from V and 1 from J, leaving 8 bases between them.